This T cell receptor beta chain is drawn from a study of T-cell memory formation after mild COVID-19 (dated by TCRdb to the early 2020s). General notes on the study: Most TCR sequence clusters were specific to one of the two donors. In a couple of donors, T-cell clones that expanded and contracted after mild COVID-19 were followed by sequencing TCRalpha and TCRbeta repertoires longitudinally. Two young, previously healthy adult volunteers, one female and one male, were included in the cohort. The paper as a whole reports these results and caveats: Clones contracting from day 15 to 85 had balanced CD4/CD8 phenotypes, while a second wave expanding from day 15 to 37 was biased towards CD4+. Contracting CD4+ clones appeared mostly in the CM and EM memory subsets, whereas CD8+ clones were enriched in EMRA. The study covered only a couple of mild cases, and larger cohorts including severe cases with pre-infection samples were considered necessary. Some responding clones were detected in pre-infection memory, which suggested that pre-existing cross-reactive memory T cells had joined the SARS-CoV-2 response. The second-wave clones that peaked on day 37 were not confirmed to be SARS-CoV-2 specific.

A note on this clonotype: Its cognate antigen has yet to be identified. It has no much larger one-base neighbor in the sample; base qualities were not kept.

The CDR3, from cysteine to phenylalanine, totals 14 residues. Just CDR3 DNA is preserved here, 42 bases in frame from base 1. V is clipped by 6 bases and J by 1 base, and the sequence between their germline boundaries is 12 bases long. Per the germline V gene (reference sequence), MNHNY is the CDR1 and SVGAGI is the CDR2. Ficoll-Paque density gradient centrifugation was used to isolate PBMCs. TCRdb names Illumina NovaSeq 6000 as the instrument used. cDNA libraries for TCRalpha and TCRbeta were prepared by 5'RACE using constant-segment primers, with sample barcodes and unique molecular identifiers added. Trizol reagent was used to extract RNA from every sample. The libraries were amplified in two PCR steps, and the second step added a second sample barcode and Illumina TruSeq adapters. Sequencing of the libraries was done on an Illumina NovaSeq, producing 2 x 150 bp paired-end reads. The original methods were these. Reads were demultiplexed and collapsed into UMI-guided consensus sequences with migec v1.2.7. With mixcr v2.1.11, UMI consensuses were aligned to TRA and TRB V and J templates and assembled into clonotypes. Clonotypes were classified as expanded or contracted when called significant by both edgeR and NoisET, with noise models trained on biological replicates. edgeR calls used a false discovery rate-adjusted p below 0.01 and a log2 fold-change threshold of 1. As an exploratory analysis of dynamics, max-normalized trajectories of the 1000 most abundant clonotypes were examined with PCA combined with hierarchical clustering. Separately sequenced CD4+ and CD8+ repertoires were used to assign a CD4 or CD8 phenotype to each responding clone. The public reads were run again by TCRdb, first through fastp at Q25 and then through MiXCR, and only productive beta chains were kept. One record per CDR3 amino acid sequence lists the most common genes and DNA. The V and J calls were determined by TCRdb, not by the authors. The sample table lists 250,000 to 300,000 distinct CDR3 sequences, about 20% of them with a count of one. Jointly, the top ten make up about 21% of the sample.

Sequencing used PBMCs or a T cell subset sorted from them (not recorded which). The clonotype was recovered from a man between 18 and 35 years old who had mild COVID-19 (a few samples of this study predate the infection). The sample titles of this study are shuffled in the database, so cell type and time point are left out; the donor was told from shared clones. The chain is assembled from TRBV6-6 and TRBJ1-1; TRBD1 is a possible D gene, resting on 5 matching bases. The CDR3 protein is CASSRVQGNTEAFF. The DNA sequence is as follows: TGTGCCAGCAGCAGGGTTCAGGGGAACACTGAAGCTTTCTTT.